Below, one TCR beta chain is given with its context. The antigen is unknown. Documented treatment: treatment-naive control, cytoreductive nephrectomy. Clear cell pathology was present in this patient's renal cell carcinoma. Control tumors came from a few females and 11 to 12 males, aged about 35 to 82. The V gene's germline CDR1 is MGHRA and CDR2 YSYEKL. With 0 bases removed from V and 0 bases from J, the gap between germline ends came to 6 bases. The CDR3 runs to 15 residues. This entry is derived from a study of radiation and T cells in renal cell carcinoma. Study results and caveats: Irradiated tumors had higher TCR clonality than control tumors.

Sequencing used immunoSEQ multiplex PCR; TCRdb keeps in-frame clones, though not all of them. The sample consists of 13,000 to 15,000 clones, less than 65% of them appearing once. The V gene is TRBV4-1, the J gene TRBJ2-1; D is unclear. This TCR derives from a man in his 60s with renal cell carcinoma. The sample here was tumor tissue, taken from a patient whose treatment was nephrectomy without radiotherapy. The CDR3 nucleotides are TGCGCCAGCAGCCAAGATGCTGACTCCTACAATGAGCAGTTCTTC. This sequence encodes CASSQDADSYNEQFF.